This TCR beta chain was documented in a study of tumor T cells in aggressive B-cell lymphoma. Produced via immunoSEQ multiplex PCR; TCRdb's table is partial and in-frame only. The sample includes about 3,500 clones, approximately 96% of them seen just once. The CDR3 sequence is 14 residues long. Germline-derived CDR1 and CDR2 are KGHSH and LQKENI. J was trimmed by 6 bases and V by 3 bases; bases with no gene match: 6. V usage is TRBV18 and J usage is TRBJ1-1; 8 nucleotides agree with TRBD1. The receptor was derived from an adult with diffuse large B cell lymphoma. Sequenced input: tumor tissue. The CDR3, as DNA: TGTGCCAGCTCACCTCAACAGGGGGGACCTGAAGCTTTCTTT. It yields the protein CASSPQQGGPEAFF.